This TCR beta chain was identified in a study of control samples from healthy donors and cancer patients. Trimming stripped 4 bases from V and 0 bases from J, with 19 bases between. Germline loops: CDR1 SGHNT, CDR2 YYREEE (reference sequence). CDR3 length: 17 amino acids. Assay used: immunoSEQ multiplex PCR; TCRdb lists only in-frame clones, some missing. The sample consists of 63,000 or so clones, roughly 84% of them appearing once. The clonotype comes from a man aged 50-60 years in good health. The material sequenced was blood. The chain joins TRBV5-4 to TRBJ1-1; a possible D gene is TRBD1 (6 bases). The CDR3 protein is CASSPKGQGPVNTEAFF. For the CDR3, the DNA is TGTGCCAGCAGCCCTAAAGGGCAGGGGCCCGTGAACACTGAAGCTTTCTTT.